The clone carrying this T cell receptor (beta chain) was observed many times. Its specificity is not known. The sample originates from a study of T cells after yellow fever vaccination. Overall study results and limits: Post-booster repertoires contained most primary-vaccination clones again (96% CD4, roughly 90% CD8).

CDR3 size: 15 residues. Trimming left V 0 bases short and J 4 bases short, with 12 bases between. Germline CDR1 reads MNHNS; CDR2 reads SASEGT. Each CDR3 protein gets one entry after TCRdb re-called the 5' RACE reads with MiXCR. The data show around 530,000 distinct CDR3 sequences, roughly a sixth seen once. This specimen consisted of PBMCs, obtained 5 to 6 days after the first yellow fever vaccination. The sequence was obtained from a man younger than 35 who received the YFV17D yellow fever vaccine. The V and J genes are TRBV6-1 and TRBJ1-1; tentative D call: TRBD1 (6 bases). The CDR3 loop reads CASSEARRGGTEAFF. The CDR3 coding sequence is TGTGCCAGCAGTGAAGCACGCCGAGGGGGCACTGAAGCTTTCTTT.